Presented here are 6 T cell receptor delta chains from one specimen sequenced in a study of DNA immune sequencing with unique molecular identifiers. Genomic DNA underwent 32-plex PCR targeting all 8 TRDV and 4 TRDJ genes. The library had 12-nucleotide UMIs introduced over around 3 barcoding cycles, then a second adapter PCR. TCRdb reprocessed the multiplex PCR reads using CATT. The sample gives about 800 delta-chain clones, 3.2% of which show up once; roughly two thirds is in the top ten. Sequenced: gamma-delta T cells from PBMCs. The receptors were gathered from a human donor in good health.

By share, this clone counts as medium-sized. The chain links TRDV2 to TRDJ3, with 7 bases fitting TRDD3. The junction had 4 bases not matched to a gene; V was cut back by 0 bases and J by 0 bases. The CDR3 is made up of 18 amino acids. The V gene's germline CDR1 is GEAIGNYY and CDR2 EKD. Written as DNA, the CDR3 is TGTGCCTGTGACACCGCTGGGGGCTACTCCTGGGACACCCGACAGATGTTTTTC. It codes for CACDTAGGYSWDTRQMFF.

Note on this clone: A read error likely explains why the TCRdb protein, taken from a much larger clone, differs from this DNA's translation at residue 8; the protein shown is translated from the DNA. The chain has TRDV2 and TRDJ1; no clear D. The CDR3 has 14 amino acids. CDR1 and CDR2 from the germline V gene are GEAIGNYY and EKD. Trimming pared 3 bases from V and 1 base from J, leaving 11 bases between. CDR3 sequence (DNA): TGTGCCTGTGACCCCATTGGGTGCACCGATAAACTCATCTTT. It specifies CACDPIGCTDKLIF.

Within the sample, this clone is medium-sized. This chain joins TRDV2 and TRDJ1, with TRDD3 identical over 8 bases. V shed 1 base, J shed 0 bases, and the junction held 9 bases outside the gene matches. The CDR3 consists of 17 residues. In germline, CDR1 is GEAIGNYY, CDR2 EKD. CDR3 bases: TGTGCCTGTGACACGCTGACTGGGGGCCCGTACACCGATAAACTCATCTTT. This gives the protein CACDTLTGGPYTDKLIF.

Judged by abundance, this clone is hyperexpanded. The identical CDR3 is also encoded by other nucleotide sequences in the sample. The chain joins TRDV2 to TRDJ1; D is unclear. The ends were cut back, 4 bases at V and 0 bases at J, with 26 bases in the middle. Per germline, CDR1 GEAIGNYY and CDR2 EKD. This CDR3 has 19 residues. CDR3 in DNA: TGTGCCTGTGATACTCTCCCCCACCTTACAGGAGCCCACACCGATAAACTCATCTTT. This encodes CACDTLPHLTGAHTDKLIF.

By share, this clone ranks as medium-sized. This chain connects TRDV2 to TRDJ1; TRDD3 matches 12 bases. The CDR3 consists of 15 residues. The junction had 5 bases not matched to a gene; V was cut back by 4 bases and J by 3 bases. Germline CDR1 reads GEAIGNYY; CDR2 reads EKD. This chain's CDR3 is CACDPWGIRADKLIF. In DNA form, the CDR3 reads TGTGCCTGTGATCCCTGGGGGATACGAGCCGATAAACTCATCTTT.

In this sample, this clone turned up a few times. A far larger clone lies a single base away; this is likely a read error. The same CDR3 is also encoded by other DNA sequences in this sample. The chain combines TRDV1 with TRDJ1; D is unresolved. Trimming removed 10 bases from V and 2 bases from J, with 5 bases in between. The CDR3 runs 10 residues. Germline-derived CDR1 and CDR2 are TSWWSYY and QGS. CDR3 nucleotide sequence: TGTGCTCCTAAGACCGATAAACTCATCTTT. Translation: CAPKTDKLIF.